These 21 T cell receptor beta chains came from one sample sequenced in a study of blood T cell repertoires in COVID-19. Sequencing used immunoSEQ multiplex PCR; TCRdb keeps in-frame clones, though not all of them. The table records about 150,000 clones, 91% of them present only once. The specimen was peripheral blood. The receptors here all came from a man aged 45-65 years with acute or convalescent COVID-19.

The chain carries TRBV10-2 and TRBJ1-2, with D unresolved. The V gene's germline CDR1 is WSHSY and CDR2 SAAADI. The germline V and J ends were trimmed by 3 bases and 8 bases, with 7 bases remaining between them. This CDR3 is 11 amino acids long. The CDR3 DNA reads as TGCGCCAGCAGTGACAGTTCCGGCTACACCTTC. Residues: CASSDSSGYTF.

The chain is built from TRBV7-2 and TRBJ2-1; 10 bases match TRBD2. The CDR3 is 17 residues long. Per the germline V gene, CDR1 is SGHTA and CDR2 is FQGNSA. V gave up 3 bases and J gave up 6 bases; unmatched junction bases: 11. The CDR3 nucleotides are TGTGCCAGCAGCTTTGGGGGAAGTCTAGCGGGGGTCAATGAGCAGTTCTTC. This gives the protein CASSFGGSLAGVNEQFF.

This sequence joins TRBV28 and TRBJ1-6, with D perhaps matching TRBD1 (6 bases). Germline V lookup: CDR1 MDHEN, CDR2 SYDVKM. The CDR3 contains 13 residues. Trimming shortened V by 7 bases and J by 8 bases, and 12 bases separated the two germline ends. Here the CDR3 reads CASKTGLHSPLHF. The CDR3 DNA reads TGTGCCAGCAAAACAGGGCTCCATTCACCCCTCCACTTT.

V is TRBV5-6 and J is TRBJ1-2, with a tentative D call TRBD1 (6 bases). Trimming removed 4 bases from V and 4 bases from J, with 8 bases in between. CDR3 size: 12 residues. Germline loops: CDR1 SGHDT, CDR2 YYEEEE. CDR3 sequence reads: CASSGQFYGYTF. The CDR3 nucleotides read TGTGCCAGCAGCGGACAGTTCTATGGCTACACCTTC. Filled out from reference TRBV5-6 and TRBJ1-2, the complete variable domain reads DAGVTQSPTHLIKTRGQQVTLRCSPKSGHDTVSWYQQALGQGPQFIFQYYEEEERQRGNFPDRFSGHQFPNYSSELNVNALLLGDSALYLCASSGQFYGYTFGSGTRLTVV.

The rearrangement uses TRBV7-8 and TRBJ1-1; D perhaps matches TRBD1 (6 bases). The V end lost 4 bases, the J end lost 4 bases, and 19 bases lay between the germline ends. The CDR3 is 16 residues long. Germline-derived CDR1 and CDR2 are SGHVS and FQNEAQ. CDR3 sequence (DNA): TGTGCCAGCAGCTCAGGTGGCAGGGGATGGACCACTGAAGCTTTCTTT. Translated: CASSSGGRGWTTEAFF.

The CDR3 DNA follows: TGTGCCAGCAGTGTGGGGGGGGGACATTATAATTCACCCCTCCACTTT. It codes for CASSVGGGHYNSPLHF. The V and J genes are TRBV5-4 and TRBJ1-6; D might be TRBD1 (6 bases). The V end lost 5 bases, the J end lost 4 bases, and 16 bases lay between the germline ends. CDR1 is SGHNT, CDR2 YYREEE, per germline (reference sequence). The length of the CDR3 is 16 residues. Together with reference TRBV5-4 and TRBJ1-6, the CDR3 gives the full variable domain: ETGVTQSPTHLIKTRGQQVTLRCSSQSGHNTVSWYQQALGQGPQFIFQYYREEENGRGNFPPRFSGLQFPNYSSELNVNALELDDSALYLCASSVGGGHYNSPLHFGNGTRLTVT.

The chain recombines TRBV5-1 with TRBJ1-4; D uncertain. V dropped 1 base and J dropped 5 bases, with 6 bases sitting between them. This CDR3 spans 13 amino acids. The germline V gene has CDR1 SGHRS and CDR2 YFSETQ. CDR3 sequence reads: CASSLSQNEKLFF. CDR3 DNA sequence: TGCGCCAGCAGCTTGTCACAGAATGAAAAACTGTTTTTT.

The rearrangement joins TRBV2 to TRBJ1-5; tentatively, D is TRBD1 (5 bases). The V gene's germline CDR1 is SNHLY and CDR2 FYNNEI. The CDR3 consists of 14 residues. Trimming removed 11 bases at V and 1 base at J, with 15 bases between. The CDR3 bases are TGTGCCCGGGGGGGGGAGAGGAGCAATCAGCCCCAGCATTTT. This sequence encodes CARGGERSNQPQHF.

The CDR3 coding sequence is TGTGCCAGCAGTGCAGGGGTCACCGGGGAGCTGTTTTTT. Encoded protein: CASSAGVTGELFF. The chain carries TRBV2 and TRBJ2-2; the D gene is possibly TRBD1 (6 bases). The germline V gene has CDR1 SNHLY and CDR2 FYNNEI. This CDR3 comprises 13 residues. Trimming stripped 4 bases from V and 4 bases from J, with 7 bases between.

The rearrangement uses TRBV27 and TRBJ1-5, with TRBD1 as a possible D gene (5 bases). Germline assignment: CDR1 MNHEY and CDR2 SMNVEV (reference sequence). Trimming removed 4 bases from V and 3 bases from J, with 10 bases in between. The CDR3 extends over 14 amino acids. The CDR3 DNA follows: TGTGCCAGCAGTTCGGGGGGAGTCAATCAGCCCCAGCATTTT. Protein sequence: CASSSGGVNQPQHF.

This clone was seen more than once but under ten times. The chain joins TRBV5-1 to TRBJ2-1; TRBD2 aligns across 12 bases. CDR3 length: 23 residues. The V gene end was trimmed by 7 bases and the J gene end by 2 bases; junction bases not matched to a gene: 28. Germline-derived CDR1 and CDR2 are SGHRS and YFSETQ. CDR3 bases: TGCGCCAGCGCCCCCCGGGGGGGCTTCACTCAAGGACTAGCGGGAAACCCCTACAATGAGCAGTTCTTC. Encoded protein: CASAPRGGFTQGLAGNPYNEQFF.

The chain joins TRBV7-2 to TRBJ2-7; D not certain. The germline CDR1 and CDR2 sequences are SGHTA and FQGNSA. The CDR3 is 16 amino acids. Trimming shortened V by 1 base and J by 3 bases, and 16 bases separated the two germline ends. CDR3 protein: CASSLDRAGSHYEQYV. DNA of the CDR3: TGTGCCAGCAGCTTAGACCGAGCCGGGTCCCACTACGAGCAGTACGTC.

V gene TRBV19 combines with J gene TRBJ2-3, with TRBD1 matching over 7 bases. The CDR3 is 15 residues long. Germline lookup yields CDR1 LNHDA and CDR2 SQIVND (reference sequence). V lost 7 bases, J lost 5 bases, and 12 bases stayed unmatched. CDR3: CASTVRQDRLDTQYF. CDR3 coding DNA: TGTGCCAGTACCGTACGACAGGACAGGTTAGATACGCAGTATTTT.

This chain links TRBV10-3 with TRBJ2-2; D gene uncertain. Trimming cost V 0 bases and J 5 bases, with 7 bases left between them. The CDR3 runs to 14 residues. Germline V lookup: CDR1 ENHRY, CDR2 SYGVKD. As DNA, the CDR3 is TGTGCCATCAGTGAGTCGTCAGGTACCGGGGAGCTGTTTTTT. Protein product: CAISESSGTGELFF.

The chain is built from TRBV2 and TRBJ2-3; D not resolved. Germline V gives CDR1 SNHLY, CDR2 FYNNEI. The germline V and J ends were trimmed by 6 bases and 4 bases, with 8 bases remaining between them. This CDR3 has 12 amino acids. The CDR3 DNA is TGTGCCAGCAGGTTTGAGTCAGATACGCAGTATTTT. Translation gives CASRFESDTQYF.

The chain uses TRBV28 and TRBJ2-7; 7 bases match TRBD1. Germline assignment: CDR1 MDHEN and CDR2 SYDVKM. This CDR3 contains 14 residues. V was pared by 3 bases and J by 7 bases, with 9 bases of the junction left unmatched. CDR3 in amino acids: CASSLGQLFREQYF. CDR3 coding DNA: TGTGCCAGCAGTTTGGGACAGCTTTTTCGGGAGCAGTACTTC.

The chain links TRBV12-3 or TRBV12-4 to TRBJ1-2; possible D gene TRBD1, 6 bases. V shed 8 bases and J shed 9 bases, with 19 bases lying between them. This CDR3 has 13 amino acids. For the CDR3, the DNA is TGTGCCAGCTCAATGTCGGACAGAATAAGCTACACCTTC. It specifies CASSMSDRISYTF.

The chain recombines TRBV7-9 with TRBJ1-4; maybe TRBD1 (6 bases). Germline V gives CDR1 SEHNR, CDR2 FQNEAQ (reference sequence). The CDR3 is 15 amino acids. V was pared by 6 bases and J by 4 bases, with 15 bases between. CDR3 bases: TGTGCCAGCAGTTATACAGGGCTGAGTAATGAAAAACTGTTTTTT. This gives the protein CASSYTGLSNEKLFF.

This clone has only one observation. The genes are TRBV27 and TRBJ1-3; TRBD1 agrees at 7 bases. The CDR3 has 14 amino acids. The V gene end was trimmed by 2 bases and the J gene end by 4 bases; junction bases not matched to a gene: 2. Germline CDR1 and CDR2: MNHEY and SMNVEV (reference sequence). CDR3 nucleotide sequence: TGTGCCAGCAGTTTAACAGGGGCCGGAAACACCATATATTTT. This encodes CASSLTGAGNTIYF.

The rearrangement links TRBV6-5 to TRBJ1-1; 8 bases match TRBD1. V lost 7 bases to trimming and J lost 1 base; unmatched junction nucleotides: 5. Germline loops: CDR1 MNHEY, CDR2 SVGAGI. This CDR3 contains 14 residues. CDR3 sequence (DNA): TGTGCCAGCAAAGCGACAGGGGAGAACACTGAAGCTTTCTTT. Its protein is CASKATGENTEAFF.

This rearrangement joins TRBV5-1 to TRBJ1-2; D unresolved. CDR1 is SGHRS and CDR2 is YFSETQ in the germline V gene. The length of the CDR3 is 15 residues. Trimming cost V 0 bases and J 5 bases, with 14 bases left between them. The CDR3 loop is CASSLETGFRYGYTF. The CDR3, as DNA: TGCGCCAGCAGCTTGGAGACCGGGTTCCGATATGGCTACACCTTC.